This T cell receptor beta chain comes out of a study of response to subunit inactivated influenza vaccine. TCRdb re-called the RT-PCR reads with MiXCR, one entry per CDR3 protein. The repertoire consists of 150,000 to 200,000 distinct CDR3 sequences, with about 9.3% occurring once and the leading ten covering roughly a tenth. The CDR3 totals 16 residues. The junction had 7 bases not matched to a gene; V was cut back by 3 bases and J by 8 bases. The specimen was non-naive T cells sorted from PBMCs, collected on the day of vaccination. The chain links TRBV12-3 or TRBV12-4 to TRBJ2-1; 13 nucleotides match TRBD2. This receptor was taken from a man in his forties or fifties who received an inactivated influenza vaccine. The CDR3 DNA reads TGTGCCAGCAGTTTTGCCGGGACTAGCGGGGTCTATGAGCAGTTCTTC. It codes for CASSFAGTSGVYEQFF.